A single TCR delta chain is shown here with its context. CDR3 length equals 12 residues. The germline CDR1 and CDR2 sequences are GEAIGNYY and EKD. V dropped 4 bases and J dropped 4 bases, with 9 bases sitting between them. The source of the sample is a study of gamma-delta T cells after stem cell transplantation. TCRdb processed the RT-PCR reads again with the CATT caller. The sample has around 2,600 delta-chain clones, about 3.4% seen once. The specimen sequenced was gamma-delta T cells. This sequence joins TRDV2 and TRDJ1; weak D call: TRDD3 (6 bases). The origin of this receptor is a human donor. It is not recorded whose cells these are; they may come from a transplant donor. This CDR3 is CACDVLGDKLIF. CDR3 nucleotide sequence: TGTGCCTGTGATGTACTGGGCGATAAACTCATCTTT.